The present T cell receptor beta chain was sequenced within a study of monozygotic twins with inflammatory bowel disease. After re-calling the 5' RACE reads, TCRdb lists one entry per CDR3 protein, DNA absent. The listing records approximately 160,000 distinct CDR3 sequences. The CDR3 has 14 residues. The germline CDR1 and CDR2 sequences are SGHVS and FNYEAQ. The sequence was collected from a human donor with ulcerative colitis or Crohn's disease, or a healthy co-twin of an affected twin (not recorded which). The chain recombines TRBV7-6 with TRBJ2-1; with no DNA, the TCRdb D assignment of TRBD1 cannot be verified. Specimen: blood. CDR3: CASSLATGKNEQFF. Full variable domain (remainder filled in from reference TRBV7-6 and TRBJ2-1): GAGVSQSPRYKVTKRGQDVALRCDPISGHVSLYWYRQALGQGPEFLTYFNYEAQQDKSGLPNDRFSAERPEGSISTLTIQRTEQRDSAMYRCASSLATGKNEQFFGPGTRLTVL.